The TCR beta chain under discussion was sequenced for a study of blood T cell repertoires in COVID-19. In the study overall: In each case, the material was cDNA or gDNA derived from T cells, B-cell-depleted T cells, or PBMCs.

Sequenced by immunoSEQ multiplex PCR; TCRdb stores in-frame clones only, minus some. In the table there are 70,000 to 95,000 clones, roughly 85% of which are singletons. This clone was seen once. The CDR3 is 16 amino acids. Germline V gene lookup returns CDR1 SGDLS and CDR2 YYNGEE. The ends lost 2 bases at V and 4 bases at J; junction bases unmatched: 9. The V call is TRBV9, the J call TRBJ2-3; 8 bases are shared with TRBD2. This clonotype was obtained from a human donor in a cohort sampled during active COVID-19. The sequencing input was peripheral blood. In DNA, the CDR3 is TGTGCCAGCAGCGTTAATACCGGGGGGGAGGCAGATACGCAGTATTTT. Protein product: CASSVNTGGEADTQYF.